This T cell receptor (beta chain) was obtained from a study of blood T cell repertoires in COVID-19. Trimming shortened V by 1 base and J by 0 bases, and 13 bases separated the two germline ends. Germline-derived CDR1 and CDR2 are LGHNA and YNFKEQ. This CDR3 region has 17 residues. Sequencing used immunoSEQ multiplex PCR; TCRdb keeps in-frame clones, though not all of them. The sample lists about 260,000 clones, around nine tenths occurring once. This receptor was obtained from a woman in her sixties or seventies with COVID-19, enrolled during active disease. The sample was peripheral blood. V and J are TRBV4-2 and TRBJ2-4; no clear D gene. The CDR3 loop reads CASSQAVGRLAKNIQYF. The CDR3 DNA is TGTGCCAGCAGCCAAGCCGTCGGAAGACTAGCCAAAAACATTCAGTACTTC.